This entry features one T cell receptor (beta chain) sequence. Its matching antigen is unknown. The naive CD8 fraction comprised CD45RO-negative cells positively selected for CCR7 and excluded terminally differentiated effector memory CD45RA+ cells. Every one of the donors was a Caucasian adult that lived in Nashville, Tennessee. This specimen belongs to a study of shared clonotypes between healthy human individuals. Looking at the study overall: The cohort had a couple of women and a few men, ages 18 to 49. Notes on the study in general: The study found 4.5% to 6% of naive CD4 clonotypes shared across several donors. Compared with memory subsets, naive subsets generally had larger estimated richness.

Only in-frame clones appear in the TCRdb table, and some are missing; sequencing was by immunoSEQ multiplex PCR. The sample consists of roughly 2 million clones, roughly 94% of them appearing once. The sequence derives from a man aged 18 to 30 in good health. Material: naive CD8+ T cells sorted from blood.

CDR3 nucleotides: TGCGCCAGCAGCCAAGTCCCGGGACTAGCGGGGGTTAATGAGCAGTTCTTC. Translated: CASSQVPGLAGVNEQFF. This chain connects TRBV4-1 to TRBJ2-1, with 14 bases matching TRBD2. The V gene's germline CDR1 is MGHRA and CDR2 YSYEKL. V shed 1 base, J shed 7 bases, and the junction held 6 bases outside the gene matches. The CDR3 sequence is 17 residues long.